The rows below give T cell receptor beta chains drawn from one sample of a study of tumor and adjacent non-tumor tissue in lung cancer. Via MiXCR, TCRdb re-called the multiplex PCR reads, giving one row per CDR3 protein. The sample has more than 95,000 distinct CDR3 sequences; around three fifths are singletons. The sequenced sample consisted of lung tumor tissue. These receptors were taken from a man aged 25 to 40 with non-small cell lung cancer. The CDR3 runs from the conserved cysteine through the conserved F or W. D genes are given only for firm matches. Clone size, where shown, is once, few, many, or a class for clones that have expanded.

v_gene	j_gene	abundance	d_gene	CDR3aa	CDR3nt
TRBV20-1	TRBJ1-5	NA	NA	CNARDLLGYSNQFQHF	TGCAATGCTAGAGATCTACTGGGATATAGCAATCAGTTCCAGCATTTT
TRBV20-1	TRBJ1-2	NA	TRBD1	CSVRDSGQDGYTF	TGCAGTGTTAGAGATTCCGGACAGGATGGCTACACCTTC
TRBV6-2/TRBV6-3	TRBJ1-5	many	NA	CASTTSGRVQPQHF	TGTGCCAGCACTACTTCAGGGAGGGTTCAGCCCCAGCATTTT
TRBV20-1	TRBJ2-7	NA	TRBD1	CTASLTGRDDQYF	TGCACTGCTAGTTTGACAGGGAGAGACGACCAGTACTTC
TRBV11-2	TRBJ2-2	NA	NA	CASSLVMAGSTRELFF	TGTGCCAGCAGCTTAGTGATGGCGGGGAGCACCAGGGAGCTGTTTTTT
TRBV20-1	TRBJ1-2	NA	NA	CSATDFTTNYGYIF	TGCAGTGCCACGGATTTCACTACTAACTATGGCTACATCTTC
TRBV20-1	TRBJ2-1	NA	NA	CSARGVIKEKDKQFF	TGCAGTGCTAGGGGCGTGATTAAGGAGAAAGATAAGCAGTTCTTC
TRBV20-1	TRBJ2-1	many	TRBD2	CSAETGLAAYNEQFF	TGCAGTGCGGAGACTGGACTAGCGGCCTACAATGAGCAGTTCTTC
TRBV4-2	TRBJ2-3	many	TRBD2	CASSQDRQRGFTDTQYF	TGTGCCAGCAGCCAAGACCGACAGCGGGGGTTCACAGATACGCAGTATTTT
TRBV6-6	TRBJ2-5	NA	NA	CAGTSELEWETQYF	TGTGCCGGCACCTCGGAGCTCGAGTGGGAGACCCAGTACTTC
TRBV12-3/TRBV12-4	TRBJ2-5	many	NA	CASSYLQVVQETQYF	TGTGCCAGCAGTTACTTACAGGTGGTCCAAGAGACCCAGTACTTC
TRBV20-1	TRBJ2-3	NA	TRBD1	CSAPRGLTTGTQYF	TGCAGTGCCCCCAGGGGGTTGACCACAGGTACGCAGTATTTT
TRBV4-1	TRBJ1-6	once	NA	CVSSQVPWTSPLHF	TGCGTCAGTAGCCAAGTTCCATGGACTTCACCCCTCCACTTT
TRBV5-1	TRBJ1-2	many	NA	CASSPGQNYGYTF	TGCGCCAGCAGCCCCGGTCAGAACTATGGCTACACCTTC
TRBV6-5	TRBJ2-3	NA	TRBD2	CASSYSRGVSETQCF	TGTGCCAGCAGTTACTCGCGGGGGGTCTCAGAAACGCAGTGTTTT
TRBV20-1	TRBJ2-7	NA	TRBD2	CSAKTTGGRNEQYF	TGCAGCGCTAAGACAACGGGGGGGCGGAACGAGCAGTACTTC
TRBV19	TRBJ2-7	NA	TRBD1	CASTEGGSSYEQYF	TGTGCCAGTACCGAAGGGGGCAGCTCCTACGAGCAGTACTTC
TRBV11-2	TRBJ1-1	NA	NA	CASSIGGENTEAFF	TGTGCCAGCAGCATAGGCGGGGAGAACACTGAAGCTTTCTTT
TRBV20-1	TRBJ2-7	NA	TRBD2	CSVSLRTSGRAWREQYF	TGCAGTGTTAGCCTTAGGACTAGCGGGAGGGCCTGGCGCGAGCAGTACTTC
TRBV12-3/TRBV12-4	TRBJ1-2	NA	NA	CASSVWPGYTF	TGTGCAAGCAGTGTATGGCCTGGCTACACCTTC
TRBV11-2	TRBJ2-3	NA	NA	CANRSQATGIKYF	TGTGCCAACAGATCCCAGGCGACGGGAATAAAGTATTTT
TRBV20-1	TRBJ1-3	NA	NA	CSASPRGGSGNIIYF	TGCAGTGCTAGCCCGAGGGGGGGGTCTGGAAACATCATATATTTT
TRBV20-1	TRBJ2-1	once	TRBD2	CSVRLSGSSYNEQFF	TGCAGTGTTAGATTAAGCGGGAGTTCCTACAATGAGCAGTTCTTC
TRBV6-1	TRBJ2-1	NA	NA	CASTSRASSAQEGYNEQFF	TGTGCCAGCACGAGTCGGGCTAGCTCAGCCCAAGAGGGCTACAATGAGCAGTTCTTC
TRBV5-6	TRBJ1-4	NA	TRBD1	CASSLWGQAGREKLLF	TGTGCCAGTAGCTTGTGGGGACAGGCAGGTCGCGAAAAACTGCTTTTT
TRBV11-3	TRBJ2-1	many	NA	CASSLQGPGNEQFF	TGTGCCAGCAGCCTACAGGGTCCGGGCAATGAGCAGTTCTTC
TRBV11-2	TRBJ2-7	NA	TRBD1	CASSLAGQGKDEQYF	TGTGCCAGCAGCTTAGCGGGACAGGGGAAAGACGAGCAGTACTTC